This T cell receptor beta chain emerged from a study of control samples from healthy donors and cancer patients (dated by TCRdb to the early 2020s). Trimming costs V 6 bases and J 10 bases, and their ends lie 19 bases apart. The CDR3 has 15 amino acids, counting the end cysteine and phenylalanine. Kept here is only the CDR3 DNA, which spans 45 bases and is read in frame from base 1. Taken from the germline V gene, the CDR1 and CDR2 loops are ENHRY and SYGVKD. The method was the immunoSEQ multiplex PCR assay. Held by TCRdb, this immuneACCESS table contains in-frame sequences only and omits some clones. Under half of the omission traces to an unresolved V gene where checked; the cause of the rest is unknown. This sample lists roughly 94,000 clones; less than 85% were detected once. The ten largest account for 38% of the sample. A note on this clone: Its antigen specificity is not known. No much larger clone exists at a distance of one base, and base qualities are not known.

This receptor chain uses TRBV10-3 and TRBJ1-6; a tentative D match to TRBD1 spans 6 bases. The sequenced sample was PBMCs. This TCR was recovered from a man aged 70 or older with lung cancer. The CDR3 amino acid sequence is: CAISHEGGHRSPLHF. The DNA sequence reads TGTGCCATCAGCCATGAGGGGGGGCATCGGTCACCCCTCCACTTT.